The sequence of this T cell receptor beta chain was determined in a study of radiation and T cells in renal cell carcinoma (dated by TCRdb to about 2020). In terms of the full investigation: Samples were obtained from a clinical trial, in which 15 Gy stereotactic body radiation therapy was delivered to primary renal cell carcinomas and nephrectomy was performed 4 weeks later. Across all 55 or so samples, several million unique CDR3 nucleotide sequences, encoding approximately 2.5 million unique CDR3 amino acid sequences, were identified. TCR beta sequencing covered some 55 samples in total, comprising some 26 tumors and some 27 peripheral blood samples. The full study reports these points: Because pretreatment tumor biopsies were not available, the baseline intratumoral presence of clonotypes could not be determined. Tracking of blood repertoire dynamics stopped at about 4 weeks after treatment, with no follow-up past that point. In blood, the top tumor clonotypes increased from baseline to 2 weeks after radiation and then shrank by 4 weeks, which suggests a temporary expansion of tumor-resident clones. The single-armed trial design could not address effects of radiation dose or scheduling on the TCR repertoire.

A word on this clone: Its specific antigen is unknown. The record has no base qualities; no much larger clone is one base away.

The time point label for this specimen denotes: blood 2 weeks post-SBRT. This sample's treatment or condition label indicates: 15 Gy SBRT to primary tumor, nephrectomy 4 weeks later. Serial peripheral blood from radiation-treated patients was sampled at baseline, 2 weeks and 4 weeks after SBRT to track tumor-enriched clonotypes. Every patient's renal cell carcinoma showed clear cell pathology. The QIAamp DNA Blood Mini Kit (Qiagen) was used to prepare genomic DNA for TCR sequencing. Samples were included in the analyses only if all quality control checks were passed. TCR beta libraries were generated from genomic DNA with the immunoSEQ kit, following the manufacturer's recommendations. To prepare the libraries, a first multiplex PCR with proprietary primers was run, followed by a second PCR that added unique barcodes, and a bead cleanup was done after each round. Each sample batch included a kit-provided positive control reaction and a negative control reaction. The final libraries underwent checking on an Agilent 4200 TapeStation D1000 ScreenTape, volumetric pooling, and quantification by qPCR. Sequencing was performed on an Illumina NextSeq500 with a MidOutput 150-cycle cartridge, and 156 Read1 and 15 Index1 cycles were run with kit custom primers. The pooled library was loaded at roughly 1 pM with roughly 19% PhiX control spiked in. The paper's processing steps were these. The vendor-processed data were analyzed in R, and a clonotype was defined as all T cells that share the same CDR3 nucleotide sequence. In the clone abundance analyses, frequencies in each sample were normalized to that sample's 10,000 most abundant clones. Public T cell clones, averaging fewer than five per sample, were removed before analysis. Tumor-enriched and baseline blood-enriched clonotypes were defined by at least a 32-fold difference in abundance between compartments. Clonotypes expanded or contracted between blood time points were identified with a beta-binomial differential abundance model. The Baroni-Urbani and Buser coefficient was used to measure tumor-blood repertoire similarity, and groups were compared with two-tailed Wilcoxon tests in R. This immuneACCESS table, as held by TCRdb, lists in-frame sequences with V and J called but not all clones. Of the missing ones, under half trace to an unresolved V gene in checked studies; the others have no known cause. V, J and clone size are those of that table, while D and trimming were read from the DNA. Recorded for this sample are over 60,000 clones; around 80% of them occurred a single time. The ten largest account for over 6% of the sample.

The receptor was derived from a man aged 55 to 70 with renal cell carcinoma. Sequences were derived from blood, sampled from a patient whose treatment included radiotherapy and nephrectomy.

CDR3 sequence: CASSFPLAGGSYNEQFF. Here is the DNA: TGCGCCAGCAGCTTCCCACTAGCGGGAGGATCCTACAATGAGCAGTTCTTC. The chain is made from TRBV5-1 and TRBJ2-1; 12 central nucleotides agree with TRBD2. Spanning cysteine to phenylalanine, the CDR3 consists of 17 amino acids. The CDR3 DNA has 51 bases and is translated from base 1. V loses 2 bases at its end and J loses 1 base; junction bases beyond the gene matches: 4. From a lookup of the germline V gene, CDR1 and CDR2 are SGHRS and YFSETQ.